This T cell receptor beta chain appears in the sequencing data of a study of cytomegalovirus exposure and HLA in healthy donors. Findings and caveats of the study: CMV serostatus was the sole immune exposure data available.

Vbeta (60) and Jbeta (13) primers were used in the PCR. Here immunoSEQ multiplex PCR was the method, and the copy in TCRdb shows in-frame clones only, minus some. Of hundreds of thousands of clones in the sample, around 80% were seen once. Worth noting for this clone: The antigen is undetermined.

The TCR sequence derives from a man aged 18 to 29 in good health and CMV-seronegative. The sample was PBMCs.

CDR3 DNA: TGTGCCAGCAGTTTATCGGGTTGGGAGGGAGTGAACACTGAAGCTTTCTTT. Translation gives CASSLSGWEGVNTEAFF. The J gene is TRBJ1-1, the V gene TRBV27; D gene uncertain. The CDR3 is 17 amino acids. V shed 0 bases and J shed 0 bases, with 14 bases lying between them. The V gene's germline CDR1 is MNHEY and CDR2 SMNVEV (reference sequence).